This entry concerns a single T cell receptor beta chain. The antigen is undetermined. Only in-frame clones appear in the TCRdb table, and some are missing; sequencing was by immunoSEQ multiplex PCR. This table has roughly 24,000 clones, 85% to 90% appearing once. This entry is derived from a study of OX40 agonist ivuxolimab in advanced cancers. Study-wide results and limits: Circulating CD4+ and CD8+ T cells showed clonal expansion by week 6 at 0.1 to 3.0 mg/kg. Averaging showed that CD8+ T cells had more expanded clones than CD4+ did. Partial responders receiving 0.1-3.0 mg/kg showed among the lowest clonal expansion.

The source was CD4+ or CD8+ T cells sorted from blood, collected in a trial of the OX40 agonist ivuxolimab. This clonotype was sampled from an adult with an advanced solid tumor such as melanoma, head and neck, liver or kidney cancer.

The CDR3, as DNA: TGTGCCAGCAGTGATGGGGGGGCCCAAGACTATGGCTACACCTTC. It specifies CASSDGGAQDYGYTF. This chain links TRBV6-1 with TRBJ1-2, with D perhaps matching TRBD1 (6 bases). The V gene's germline CDR1 is MNHNS and CDR2 SASEGT. This CDR3 contains 15 residues. Trimming took off 3 bases at V and 3 bases at J, with 14 bases between the two ends.